The rows below give T cell receptor beta chains drawn from one sample of a study of cytomegalovirus exposure and HLA in healthy donors. Assay used: immunoSEQ multiplex PCR; TCRdb lists only in-frame clones, some missing. Here the sample spans 35,000 to 45,000 clones, 50% being singletons. Sequenced input: PBMCs. These receptors were obtained from a human donor in good health. Each CDR3 is given with its conserved first and last residue. Each record gives: V gene, J gene, clone size, D gene, CDR3 protein, CDR3 DNA. The D gene is left open where the match is weak. Size is stated for part of the rows, as once, few or many counts, or as a class when the clone is expanded.

V gene: TRBV11-2; J gene: TRBJ1-6; clone size: few; D gene: TRBD1; CDR3 protein: CASSSGQSSYNSPLHF; CDR3 DNA: TGTGCCAGCAGCTCGGGACAGAGCTCCTATAATTCACCCCTCCACTTT
V gene: TRBV28; J gene: TRBJ2-1; clone size: -; D gene: TRBD2; CDR3 protein: CASPRSKRGDSYNEQFF; CDR3 DNA: TGTGCCAGCCCTCGGAGTAAGCGGGGGGACTCCTACAATGAGCAGTTCTTC
V gene: TRBV4-1; J gene: TRBJ1-6; clone size: -; D gene: TRBD1; CDR3 protein: CASSQEKGTGLNSPLHF; CDR3 DNA: TGCGCCAGCAGCCAAGAGAAAGGGACAGGATTAAATTCACCCCTCCACTTT
V gene: TRBV11-3; J gene: TRBJ2-1; clone size: few; D gene: -; CDR3 protein: CASSLDLPRLSLQFF; CDR3 DNA: TGTGCCAGCAGCTTAGATCTGCCCAGGTTGTCCCTGCAGTTCTTC
V gene: TRBV19; J gene: TRBJ1-1; clone size: few; D gene: -; CDR3 protein: CASTNRGVWLNTEAFF; CDR3 DNA: TGTGCCAGTACTAACCGGGGGGTATGGTTGAACACTGAAGCTTTCTTT
V gene: TRBV4-2; J gene: TRBJ1-1; clone size: few; D gene: -; CDR3 protein: CASSQDSGGVTEAFF; CDR3 DNA: TGTGCCAGCAGCCAAGATAGCGGCGGGGTCACTGAAGCTTTCTTT
V gene: TRBV30; J gene: TRBJ2-2; clone size: -; D gene: -; CDR3 protein: CAWTHSGTLNTGELFF; CDR3 DNA: TGTGCCTGGACCCACTCCGGGACACTTAACACCGGGGAGCTGTTTTTT
V gene: TRBV19; J gene: TRBJ2-3; clone size: few; D gene: -; CDR3 protein: CASSRGLRETDTQYF; CDR3 DNA: TGTGCCAGTAGCAGGGGATTGCGGGAGACAGATACGCAGTATTTT
V gene: TRBV7-2; J gene: TRBJ1-5; clone size: -; D gene: TRBD1; CDR3 protein: CASSSRTGNQPQHF; CDR3 DNA: TGTGCCAGCAGCTCAAGGACAGGGAATCAGCCCCAGCATTTT
V gene: TRBV7-9; J gene: TRBJ1-3; clone size: few; D gene: -; CDR3 protein: CASSTRDTSGNTIYF; CDR3 DNA: TGTGCCAGCAGCACCCGGGACACCTCTGGAAACACCATATATTTT
V gene: TRBV29-1; J gene: TRBJ2-5; clone size: -; D gene: -; CDR3 protein: CSARRETQYF; CDR3 DNA: TGCAGCGCGCGTCGAGAGACCCAGTACTTC
V gene: TRBV6-5; J gene: TRBJ1-5; clone size: few; D gene: TRBD1; CDR3 protein: CASSYSRTGGKQPQHF; CDR3 DNA: TGTGCCAGCAGTTACTCACGGACAGGGGGGAAACAGCCCCAGCATTTT
V gene: TRBV7-3; J gene: TRBJ2-1; clone size: few; D gene: TRBD2; CDR3 protein: CASSRERESYNEQFF; CDR3 DNA: TGTGCCAGCAGCCGAGAGCGGGAGTCCTACAATGAGCAGTTCTTC
V gene: TRBV18; J gene: TRBJ1-5; clone size: few; D gene: -; CDR3 protein: CASSPPPRVNQPQHF; CDR3 DNA: TGTGCCAGCTCACCACCGCCAAGAGTAAATCAGCCCCAGCATTTT
V gene: TRBV9; J gene: TRBJ1-5; clone size: few; D gene: -; CDR3 protein: CASSAGQNYQPQHF; CDR3 DNA: TGTGCCAGCAGCGCAGGACAGAACTATCAGCCCCAGCATTTT
V gene: TRBV2; J gene: TRBJ1-2; clone size: few; D gene: TRBD1; CDR3 protein: CASAGGPNYGYTF; CDR3 DNA: TGTGCCAGCGCAGGGGGTCCGAACTATGGCTACACCTTC
V gene: TRBV7-3; J gene: TRBJ2-1; clone size: -; D gene: TRBD2; CDR3 protein: CASSWASGGPILSEQFF; CDR3 DNA: TGTGCCAGCAGCTGGGCTAGCGGGGGCCCAATCCTCAGTGAGCAGTTCTTC
V gene: TRBV28; J gene: TRBJ2-3; clone size: -; D gene: TRBD2; CDR3 protein: CASSSVTSGRGNTQYF; CDR3 DNA: TGTGCCAGCAGTTCAGTGACTAGCGGGAGAGGAAATACGCAGTATTTT
V gene: TRBV4-3; J gene: TRBJ2-2; clone size: -; D gene: -; CDR3 protein: CASSPTGNWGELFF; CDR3 DNA: TGCGCCAGCAGTCCTACAGGGAATTGGGGGGAGCTGTTTTTT
V gene: TRBV15; J gene: TRBJ2-2; clone size: -; D gene: TRBD1; CDR3 protein: CATSRTGVGDTGELFF; CDR3 DNA: TGTGCCACCAGCCGTACAGGGGTGGGGGACACCGGGGAGCTGTTTTTT
V gene: TRBV19; J gene: TRBJ2-3; clone size: -; D gene: -; CDR3 protein: CASSPRDRAVAGASDTQYF; CDR3 DNA: TGTGCCAGTAGCCCACGGGACAGGGCGGTAGCGGGGGCCTCAGATACGCAGTATTTT
V gene: TRBV27; J gene: TRBJ2-7; clone size: -; D gene: TRBD1; CDR3 protein: CASSLVGQGAYEQYF; CDR3 DNA: TGTGCCAGCAGTTTAGTTGGTCAGGGGGCCTACGAGCAGTACTTC
V gene: TRBV7-2; J gene: TRBJ1-3; clone size: few; D gene: TRBD1; CDR3 protein: CASSRLGTVGNTIYF; CDR3 DNA: TGTGCCAGCAGCCGACTCGGGACAGTTGGAAACACCATATATTTT
V gene: TRBV18; J gene: TRBJ2-1; clone size: -; D gene: TRBD2; CDR3 protein: CASSKRLAGGTSSYNEQFF; CDR3 DNA: TGTGCCAGCTCAAAAAGGCTAGCGGGAGGTACGAGCTCCTACAATGAGCAGTTCTTC
V gene: TRBV18; J gene: TRBJ1-1; clone size: -; D gene: -; CDR3 protein: CASSPSRRGNTEAFF; CDR3 DNA: TGTGCCAGCTCACCGTCGAGAAGGGGGAACACTGAAGCTTTCTTT
V gene: TRBV28; J gene: TRBJ1-2; clone size: -; D gene: -; CDR3 protein: CASSSLSNYGYTF; CDR3 DNA: TGTGCCAGCAGTTCACTGAGTAACTATGGCTACACCTTC
V gene: TRBV4-1; J gene: TRBJ2-7; clone size: -; D gene: TRBD1; CDR3 protein: CASRGTASYEQYF; CDR3 DNA: TGCGCCAGCAGAGGGACAGCTTCCTACGAGCAGTACTTC
V gene: TRBV5-4; J gene: TRBJ2-1; clone size: few; D gene: TRBD2; CDR3 protein: CASSSKLLAGVENEQFF; CDR3 DNA: TGTGCCAGCAGCTCGAAGCTTCTAGCGGGAGTAGAAAATGAGCAGTTCTTC
V gene: TRBV14; J gene: TRBJ1-2; clone size: -; D gene: -; CDR3 protein: CASSQLHRTEGYTF; CDR3 DNA: TGTGCCAGCAGCCAACTTCACCGAACGGAGGGCTACACCTTC
V gene: TRBV9; J gene: TRBJ1-5; clone size: -; D gene: -; CDR3 protein: CASSPEAGGYQPQHF; CDR3 DNA: TGTGCCAGCAGCCCAGAGGCGGGGGGCTATCAGCCCCAGCATTTT
V gene: TRBV6-1; J gene: TRBJ1-2; clone size: -; D gene: TRBD1; CDR3 protein: CASTIGTGDYGYTF; CDR3 DNA: TGTGCCAGCACTATCGGGACAGGGGATTATGGCTACACCTTC
V gene: TRBV6-6; J gene: TRBJ2-7; clone size: -; D gene: TRBD2; CDR3 protein: CASSYGGSGGHYEQYF; CDR3 DNA: TGTGCCAGCAGTTACGGTGGTAGCGGGGGCCACTACGAGCAGTACTTC
V gene: TRBV28; J gene: TRBJ2-3; clone size: -; D gene: -; CDR3 protein: CASPPPGFVGKFTDTQYF; CDR3 DNA: TGTGCCAGCCCCCCCCCGGGGTTCGTAGGGAAATTCACAGATACGCAGTATTTT
V gene: TRBV5-1; J gene: TRBJ1-2; clone size: few; D gene: TRBD1; CDR3 protein: CASRPNTGGPSYGYTF; CDR3 DNA: TGCGCCAGCAGGCCTAATACAGGGGGTCCCTCATATGGCTACACCTTC
V gene: TRBV10-3; J gene: TRBJ2-3; clone size: few; D gene: TRBD2; CDR3 protein: CAITHSGGTDTQYF; CDR3 DNA: TGTGCCATCACTCACAGCGGGGGCACAGATACGCAGTATTTT
V gene: TRBV5-4; J gene: TRBJ1-1; clone size: -; D gene: TRBD1; CDR3 protein: CASSGGDSLGGTEAFF; CDR3 DNA: TGTGCCAGCAGCGGTGGGGACAGCCTCGGAGGCACTGAAGCTTTCTTT
V gene: TRBV2; J gene: TRBJ2-1; clone size: few; D gene: TRBD1; CDR3 protein: CASTEGTAYNEQFF; CDR3 DNA: TGTGCCAGCACAGAAGGGACAGCTTACAATGAGCAGTTCTTC
V gene: TRBV6-5; J gene: TRBJ1-2; clone size: -; D gene: TRBD1; CDR3 protein: CASSPRDRGGYGYTF; CDR3 DNA: TGTGCCAGCAGTCCCAGGGACAGGGGTGGCTATGGCTACACCTTC
V gene: TRBV18; J gene: TRBJ2-2; clone size: -; D gene: TRBD2; CDR3 protein: CASSPWTSGSAGELFF; CDR3 DNA: TGTGCCAGCTCACCCTGGACTAGCGGGAGCGCCGGGGAGCTGTTTTTT
V gene: TRBV7-9; J gene: TRBJ1-4; clone size: -; D gene: TRBD1; CDR3 protein: CASSARQGYEKLFF; CDR3 DNA: TGTGCCAGCAGCGCCAGACAGGGATATGAAAAACTGTTTTTT
V gene: TRBV5-1; J gene: TRBJ1-6; clone size: -; D gene: TRBD1; CDR3 protein: CASSGGQGPSSYNSPLHF; CDR3 DNA: TGCGCCAGCAGCGGCGGACAGGGGCCGAGCTCCTATAATTCACCCCTCCACTTT
V gene: TRBV2; J gene: TRBJ2-1; clone size: few; D gene: TRBD2; CDR3 protein: CASSAGTSGSNEQFF; CDR3 DNA: TGTGCCAGCAGCGCCGGGACTAGCGGCTCCAATGAGCAGTTCTTC
V gene: TRBV6-1; J gene: TRBJ2-7; clone size: -; D gene: -; CDR3 protein: CASRRDKRGTYEQYF; CDR3 DNA: TGTGCCAGCAGACGGGACAAAAGGGGAACCTACGAGCAGTACTTC
V gene: TRBV7-9; J gene: TRBJ1-4; clone size: few; D gene: -; CDR3 protein: CASSIYRREKLFF; CDR3 DNA: TGTGCCAGCAGCATTTATCGGCGGGAAAAACTGTTTTTT
V gene: TRBV4-3; J gene: TRBJ2-1; clone size: few; D gene: TRBD2; CDR3 protein: CASSQVYRTSGGRLF; CDR3 DNA: TGCGCCAGCAGCCAAGTCTACCGGACTAGCGGCGGGAGGCTCTTC
V gene: TRBV4-2; J gene: TRBJ2-1; clone size: -; D gene: TRBD2; CDR3 protein: CASSQAPRTSGSNNEQFF; CDR3 DNA: TGTGCCAGCAGCCAAGCCCCGAGGACTAGCGGGAGCAACAATGAGCAGTTCTTC
V gene: TRBV7-9; J gene: TRBJ2-7; clone size: few; D gene: -; CDR3 protein: CASSLATGRSYEQYF; CDR3 DNA: TGTGCCAGCAGCTTAGCGACAGGACGCTCCTACGAGCAGTACTTC
V gene: TRBV7-8; J gene: TRBJ2-7; clone size: -; D gene: TRBD2; CDR3 protein: CASSLVGPGLAGEQYF; CDR3 DNA: TGTGCCAGCAGCTTAGTCGGTCCGGGACTAGCGGGCGAGCAGTACTTC
V gene: TRBV27; J gene: TRBJ1-1; clone size: -; D gene: -; CDR3 protein: CASTRQGLKTEAFF; CDR3 DNA: TGTGCCAGCACTCGGCAGGGGTTGAAGACTGAAGCTTTCTTT
V gene: TRBV27; J gene: TRBJ2-3; clone size: few; D gene: -; CDR3 protein: CASSLRRASSTDTQYF; CDR3 DNA: TGTGCCAGCAGTTTAAGGCGAGCGAGCAGCACAGATACGCAGTATTTT
V gene: TRBV5-3; J gene: TRBJ2-2; clone size: -; D gene: TRBD1; CDR3 protein: CARSRTGNSDTGELFF; CDR3 DNA: TGTGCCAGAAGTCGGACAGGGAATAGTGACACCGGGGAGCTGTTTTTT
V gene: TRBV7-2; J gene: TRBJ1-4; clone size: few; D gene: TRBD1; CDR3 protein: CASSLGQGNEKLFF; CDR3 DNA: TGTGCCAGCAGCCTAGGACAGGGAAATGAAAAACTGTTTTTT
V gene: TRBV6-6; J gene: TRBJ2-1; clone size: -; D gene: -; CDR3 protein: CASSYGEERYNEQFF; CDR3 DNA: TGTGCCAGCAGTTATGGAGAGGAAAGGTACAATGAGCAGTTCTTC
V gene: TRBV28; J gene: TRBJ1-1; clone size: -; D gene: TRBD1; CDR3 protein: CASLEQGPRAFF; CDR3 DNA: TGTGCCAGCCTAGAACAGGGGCCGCGAGCTTTCTTT
V gene: TRBV6-5; J gene: TRBJ1-5; clone size: -; D gene: -; CDR3 protein: CASSYSGGEGNQPQHF; CDR3 DNA: TGTGCCAGCAGTTACTCTGGAGGGGAGGGAAATCAGCCCCAGCATTTT